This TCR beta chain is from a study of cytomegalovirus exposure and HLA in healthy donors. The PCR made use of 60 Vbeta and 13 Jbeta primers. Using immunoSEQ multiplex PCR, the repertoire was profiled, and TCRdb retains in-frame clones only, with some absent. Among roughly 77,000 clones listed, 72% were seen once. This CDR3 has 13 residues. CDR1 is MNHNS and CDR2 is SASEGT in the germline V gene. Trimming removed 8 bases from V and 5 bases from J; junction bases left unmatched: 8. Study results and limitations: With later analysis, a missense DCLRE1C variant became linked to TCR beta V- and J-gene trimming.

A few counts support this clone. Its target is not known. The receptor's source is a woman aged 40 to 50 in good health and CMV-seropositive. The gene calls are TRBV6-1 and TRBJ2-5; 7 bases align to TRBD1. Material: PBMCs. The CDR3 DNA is TGTGCCAGCGCCCGGACAGGTCGGGAGACCCAGTACTTC. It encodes CASARTGRETQYF.